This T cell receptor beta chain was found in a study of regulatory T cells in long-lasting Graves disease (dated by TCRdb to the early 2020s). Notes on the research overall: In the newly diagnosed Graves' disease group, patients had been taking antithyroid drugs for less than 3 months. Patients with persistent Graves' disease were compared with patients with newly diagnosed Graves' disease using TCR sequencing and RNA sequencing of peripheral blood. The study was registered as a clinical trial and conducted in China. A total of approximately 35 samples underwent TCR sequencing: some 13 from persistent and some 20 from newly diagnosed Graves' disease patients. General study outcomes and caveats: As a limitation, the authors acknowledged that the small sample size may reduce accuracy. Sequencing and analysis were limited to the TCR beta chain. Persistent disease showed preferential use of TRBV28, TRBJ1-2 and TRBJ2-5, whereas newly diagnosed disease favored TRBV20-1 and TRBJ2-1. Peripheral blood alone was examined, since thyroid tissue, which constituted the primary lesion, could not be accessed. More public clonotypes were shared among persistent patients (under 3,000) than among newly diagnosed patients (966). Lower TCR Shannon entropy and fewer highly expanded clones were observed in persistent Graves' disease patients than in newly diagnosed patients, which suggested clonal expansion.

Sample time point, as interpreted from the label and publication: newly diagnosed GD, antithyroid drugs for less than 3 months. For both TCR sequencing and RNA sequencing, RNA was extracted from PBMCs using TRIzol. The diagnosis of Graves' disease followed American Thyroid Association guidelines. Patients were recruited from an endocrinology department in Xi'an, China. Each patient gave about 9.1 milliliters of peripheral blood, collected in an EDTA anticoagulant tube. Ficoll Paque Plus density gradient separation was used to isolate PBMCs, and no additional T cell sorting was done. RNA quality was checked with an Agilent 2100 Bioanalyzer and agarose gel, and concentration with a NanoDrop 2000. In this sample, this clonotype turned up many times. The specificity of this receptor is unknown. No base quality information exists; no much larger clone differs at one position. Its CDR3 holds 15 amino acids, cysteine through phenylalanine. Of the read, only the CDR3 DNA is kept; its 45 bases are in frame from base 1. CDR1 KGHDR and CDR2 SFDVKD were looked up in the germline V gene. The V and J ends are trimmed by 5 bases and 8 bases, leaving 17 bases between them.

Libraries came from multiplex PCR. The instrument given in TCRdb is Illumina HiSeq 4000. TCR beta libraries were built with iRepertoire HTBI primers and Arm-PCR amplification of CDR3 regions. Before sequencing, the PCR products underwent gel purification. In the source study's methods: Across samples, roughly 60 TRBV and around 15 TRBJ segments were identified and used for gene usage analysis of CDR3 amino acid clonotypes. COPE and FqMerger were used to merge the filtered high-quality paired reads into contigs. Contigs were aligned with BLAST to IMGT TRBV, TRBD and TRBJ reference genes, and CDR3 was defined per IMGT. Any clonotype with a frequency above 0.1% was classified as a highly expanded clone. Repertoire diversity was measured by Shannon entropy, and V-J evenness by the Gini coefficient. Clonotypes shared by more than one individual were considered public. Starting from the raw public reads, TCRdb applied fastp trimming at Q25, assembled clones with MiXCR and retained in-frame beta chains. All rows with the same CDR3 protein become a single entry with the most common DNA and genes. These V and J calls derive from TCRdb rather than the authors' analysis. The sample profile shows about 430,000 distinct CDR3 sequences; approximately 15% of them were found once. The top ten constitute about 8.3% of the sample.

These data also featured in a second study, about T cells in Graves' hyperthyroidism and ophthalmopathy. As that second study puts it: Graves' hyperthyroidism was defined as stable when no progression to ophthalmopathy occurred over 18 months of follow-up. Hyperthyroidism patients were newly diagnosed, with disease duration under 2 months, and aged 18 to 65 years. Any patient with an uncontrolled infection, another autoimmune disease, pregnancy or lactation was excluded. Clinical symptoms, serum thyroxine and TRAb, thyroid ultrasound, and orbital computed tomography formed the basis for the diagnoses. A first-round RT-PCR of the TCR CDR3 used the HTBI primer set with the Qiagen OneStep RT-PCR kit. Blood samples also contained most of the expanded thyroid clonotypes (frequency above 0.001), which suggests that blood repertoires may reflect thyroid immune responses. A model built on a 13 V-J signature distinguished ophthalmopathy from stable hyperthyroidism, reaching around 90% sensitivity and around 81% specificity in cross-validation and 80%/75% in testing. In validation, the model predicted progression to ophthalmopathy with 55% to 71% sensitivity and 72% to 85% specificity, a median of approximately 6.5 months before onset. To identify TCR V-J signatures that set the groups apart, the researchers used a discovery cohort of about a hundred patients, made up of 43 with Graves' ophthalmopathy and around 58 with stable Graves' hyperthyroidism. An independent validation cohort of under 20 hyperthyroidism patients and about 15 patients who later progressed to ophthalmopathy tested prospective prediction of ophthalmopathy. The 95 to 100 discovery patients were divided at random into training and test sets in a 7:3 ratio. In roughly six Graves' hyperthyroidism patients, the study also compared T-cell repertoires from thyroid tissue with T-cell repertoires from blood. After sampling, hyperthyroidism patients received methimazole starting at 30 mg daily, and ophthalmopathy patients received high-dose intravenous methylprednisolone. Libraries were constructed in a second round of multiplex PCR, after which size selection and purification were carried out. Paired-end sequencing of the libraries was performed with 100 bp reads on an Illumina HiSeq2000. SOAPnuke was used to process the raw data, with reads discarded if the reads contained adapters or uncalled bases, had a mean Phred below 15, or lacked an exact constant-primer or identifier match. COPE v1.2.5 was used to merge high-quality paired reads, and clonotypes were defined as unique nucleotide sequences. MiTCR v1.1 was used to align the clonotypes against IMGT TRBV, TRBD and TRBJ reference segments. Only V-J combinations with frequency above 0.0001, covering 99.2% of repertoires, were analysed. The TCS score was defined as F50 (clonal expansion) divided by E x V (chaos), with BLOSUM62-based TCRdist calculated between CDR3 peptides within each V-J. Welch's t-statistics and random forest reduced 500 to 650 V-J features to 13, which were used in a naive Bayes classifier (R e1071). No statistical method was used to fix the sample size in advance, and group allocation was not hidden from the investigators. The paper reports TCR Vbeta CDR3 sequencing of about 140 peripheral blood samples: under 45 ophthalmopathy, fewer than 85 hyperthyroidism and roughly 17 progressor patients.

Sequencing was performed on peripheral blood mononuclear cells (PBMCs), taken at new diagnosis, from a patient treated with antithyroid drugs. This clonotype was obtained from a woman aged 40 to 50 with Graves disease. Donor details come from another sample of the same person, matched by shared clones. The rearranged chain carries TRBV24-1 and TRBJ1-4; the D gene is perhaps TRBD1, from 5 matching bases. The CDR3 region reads CATSGGSNSGEKLFF. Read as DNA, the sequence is TGTGCCACCAGTGGGGGCAGCAATTCGGGCGAAAAACTGTTTTTT.